These 18 T cell receptor beta chains share one sample of origin, sequenced in a study of OX40 agonist ivuxolimab in advanced cancers. Measured with immunoSEQ multiplex PCR; TCRdb has only the in-frame clones, and not every one. The sample records approximately 40,000 clones, around 92% being singletons. The sample in question was CD4+ or CD8+ T cells sorted from blood, obtained in a trial of the OX40 agonist ivuxolimab. Receptors originate from an adult with an advanced solid tumor such as melanoma, head and neck, liver or kidney cancer.

The V gene is TRBV28, the J gene TRBJ1-3; no clear D. This CDR3 is 15 amino acids long. Germline V gene lookup returns CDR1 MDHEN and CDR2 SYDVKM. The V end lost 6 bases, the J end lost 4 bases, and 16 bases lay between the germline ends. The CDR3 loop is CASSPPVRGGNTIYF. CDR3 nucleotides: TGTGCCAGCAGCCCCCCAGTGCGGGGAGGAAACACCATATATTTT.

The genes are TRBV10-3 and TRBJ2-2; maybe TRBD2 (6 bases). The CDR3 contains 16 residues. The V gene lost 3 bases and the J gene lost 6 bases, with 17 bases spanning the gap. Germline CDR1 reads ENHRY; CDR2 reads SYGVKD. CDR3 protein: CAISEDKGPGAGELFF. CDR3 sequence (DNA): TGTGCCATCAGTGAAGATAAGGGCCCGGGGGCCGGGGAGCTGTTTTTT.

The chain uses TRBV5-4 and TRBJ2-7; 8 bases fit TRBD2. This CDR3 is 15 amino acids long. Germline loops: CDR1 SGHNT, CDR2 YYREEE (reference sequence). Losses at the gene ends were 4 bases for V and 4 bases for J; bases not matched to a gene: 10. The CDR3 loop reads CASSPEGSGSYEQYF. The DNA of the CDR3 is TGTGCCAGCAGCCCCGAGGGGAGCGGGAGTTACGAGCAGTACTTC.

J is TRBJ2-2 and V is TRBV7-9, with D maybe TRBD1 (5 bases). The CDR3 extends over 13 amino acids. V was clipped by 7 bases and J by 3 bases, with 9 bases between them. Germline CDR1 reads SEHNR; CDR2 reads FQNEAQ (reference sequence). The CDR3 loop reads CASIQGYTGELFF. The CDR3, as DNA: TGTGCCAGCATTCAGGGATACACCGGGGAGCTGTTTTTT.

V and J are TRBV5-1 and TRBJ2-3; D assignment may be TRBD1 or TRBD2 (6 bases each). The germline V and J ends were trimmed by 4 bases and 2 bases, with 11 bases remaining between them. Germline V gives CDR1 SGHRS, CDR2 YFSETQ. The CDR3 runs 14 residues. CDR3 sequence (DNA): TGCGCCAGCAGCCCGGGGGACAACACAGATACGCAGTATTTT. This gives the protein CASSPGDNTDTQYF.

The chain recombines TRBV9 with TRBJ2-1; D is unresolved. Trimming shortened V by 0 bases and J by 5 bases, and 9 bases separated the two germline ends. The length of the CDR3 is 14 residues. Per the germline V gene, CDR1 is SGDLS and CDR2 is YYNGEE. The CDR3 region has the DNA TGTGCCAGCAGCGTAGGGGGTCGGGACAATGAGCAGTTCTTC. Its translation: CASSVGGRDNEQFF.

This rearrangement joins TRBV21-1 to TRBJ2-7; TRBD2, the D gene given by the table, was not confirmed from the DNA. TRBV21-1 is classified as a pseudogene. The CDR3 has 14 residues. CDR3 sequence (DNA): TGTGCCAGCAGCAACCTAGCGGGAGCCTACGAGCAGTACGTC. This sequence encodes CASSNLAGAYEQYV.

This sequence joins TRBV19 and TRBJ2-3, with D unclear. Germline CDR1 reads LNHDA; CDR2 reads SQIVND (reference sequence). Trimming removed 4 bases from V and 0 bases from J, with 8 bases in between. The CDR3 extends over 14 amino acids. The CDR3, as DNA: TGTGCCAGTAGTACTGCTGCTAGCACAGATACGCAGTATTTT. Amino acids: CASSTAASTDTQYF. The complete variable domain, with remaining parts taken from reference TRBV19 and TRBJ2-3, reads DGGITQSPKYLFRKEGQNVTLSCEQNLNHDAMYWYRQDPGQGLRLIYYSQIVNDFQKGDIAEGYSVSREKKESFPLTVTSAQKNPTAFYLCASSTAASTDTQYFGPGTRLTVL.

The chain carries TRBV19 and TRBJ1-1, with D perhaps matching TRBD1 (6 bases). The CDR3 loop spans 17 amino acids. The germline gives CDR1 LNHDA, CDR2 SQIVND (reference sequence). The V end was cut by 4 bases, the J end by 6 bases, with 24 bases between. This CDR3 is CASSTLTGSGSVAEAFF. The CDR3, as DNA: TGTGCCAGTAGTACCTTGACAGGCAGTGGGAGCGTCGCTGAAGCTTTCTTT.

The chain carries TRBV5-8 and TRBJ2-3; D unresolved. Trimming removed 1 base from V and 11 bases from J, with 14 bases in between. From germline, CDR1 is SGHTS and CDR2 YDEGEE. The CDR3 totals 13 residues. The CDR3 nucleotides are TGTGCCAGCAGCTTGTACACCGCTGGTAGGCAGTATTTT. Translating gives CASSLYTAGRQYF.

This chain links TRBV9 with TRBJ2-3; no definite D call. There are 13 residues in the CDR3. Germline lookup yields CDR1 SGDLS and CDR2 YYNGEE. Trimming left V 0 bases short and J 5 bases short, with 7 bases between. DNA for the CDR3: TGTGCCAGCAGCGTAGATGGGGTAGATACGCAGTATTTT. Its protein is CASSVDGVDTQYF.

The sample holds one count of this clone. This chain links TRBV18 with TRBJ2-1, with TRBD2 identical over 8 bases. The CDR3 has 16 amino acids. The germline V gene has CDR1 KGHSH and CDR2 LQKENI. The V gene end was trimmed by 3 bases and the J gene end by 4 bases; junction bases not matched to a gene: 8. The DNA for the CDR3 is TGTGCCAGCTCACCTGGGACTAGGTTTCAATACAATGAGCAGTTCTTC. It translates to CASSPGTRFQYNEQFF.

This clone was seen a single time. This chain links TRBV28 with TRBJ2-3; D remains unclear. Germline V lookup: CDR1 MDHEN, CDR2 SYDVKM. The CDR3 is made up of 12 amino acids. Trimming left V 8 bases short and J 6 bases short, with 12 bases between. The DNA of the CDR3 is TGTGCCAGCGGCCTAGTGGTCGATACGCAGTATTTT. This translates into CASGLVVDTQYF.

The chain is built from TRBV6-5 and TRBJ2-4; D assignment may be TRBD1 or TRBD2 (5 bases each). Looked up from germline, CDR1 is MNHEY and CDR2 is SVGAGI. The CDR3 has 13 amino acids. V was clipped by 10 bases and J by 7 bases, with 17 bases between them. CDR3 region: CATRLGVWNIQYF. CDR3 nucleotides: TGTGCCACCCGGTTGGGGGTTTGGAACATTCAGTACTTC.

The chain uses TRBV9 and TRBJ2-2; D is ambiguous. CDR3 size: 16 residues. Germline V gene sequence: CDR1 SGDLS, CDR2 YYNGEE. V was clipped by 4 bases and J by 0 bases, with 13 bases between them. The CDR3 DNA reads TGTGCCAGCAGCCACCCGAGAACCGCGAACACCGGGGAGCTGTTTTTT. It codes for CASSHPRTANTGELFF.

The rearrangement links TRBV14 to TRBJ1-2, with a weak D call TRBD1 (5 bases). The germline V and J ends were trimmed by 0 bases and 4 bases, with 12 bases remaining between them. CDR1 and CDR2 (germline): SGHDN, FVKESK. The CDR3 contains 15 residues. The CDR3 loop is CASSQELAGIYGYTF. CDR3 sequence (DNA): TGTGCCAGCAGCCAAGAATTAGCAGGGATCTATGGCTACACCTTC.

The V call is TRBV29-1, the J call TRBJ2-7; D is perhaps TRBD1 or TRBD2 (5 bases each). The germline CDR1 and CDR2 sequences are SQVTM and ANQGSEA. The CDR3 length is 12 residues. Trimming took off 6 bases at V and 2 bases at J, with 11 bases between the two ends. Written as DNA, the CDR3 is TGCAGCGTCGGGGACGGAGCCTACGAGCAGTACTTC. This gives the protein CSVGDGAYEQYF.

The chain combines TRBV7-8 with TRBJ2-2; tentative D call: TRBD2 (6 bases). CDR1 and CDR2 (germline): SGHVS, FQNEAQ. The CDR3 loop spans 15 amino acids. V was clipped by 4 bases and J by 3 bases, with 12 bases between them. CDR3 amino acids: CASSWPREYTGELFF. The CDR3 DNA sequence: TGTGCCAGCAGCTGGCCCCGGGAGTACACCGGGGAGCTGTTTTTT.